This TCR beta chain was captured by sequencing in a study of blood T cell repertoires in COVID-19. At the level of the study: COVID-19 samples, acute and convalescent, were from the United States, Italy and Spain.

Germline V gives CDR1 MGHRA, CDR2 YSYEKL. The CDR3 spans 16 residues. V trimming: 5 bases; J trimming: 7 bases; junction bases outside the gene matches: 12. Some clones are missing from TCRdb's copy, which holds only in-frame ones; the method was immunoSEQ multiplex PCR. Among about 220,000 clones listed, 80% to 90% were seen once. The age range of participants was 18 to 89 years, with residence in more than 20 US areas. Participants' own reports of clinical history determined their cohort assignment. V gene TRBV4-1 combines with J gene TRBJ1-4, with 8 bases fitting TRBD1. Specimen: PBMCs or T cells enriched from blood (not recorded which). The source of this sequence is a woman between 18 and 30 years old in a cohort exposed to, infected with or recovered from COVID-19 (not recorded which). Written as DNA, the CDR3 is TGCGCCAGCAGCGCTGGACAGGGCCCCGTAGGTGAAAAACTGTTTTTT. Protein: CASSAGQGPVGEKLFF.